These 17 T cell receptor beta chains were sequenced from one sample in a study of OX40 agonist ivuxolimab in advanced cancers. The assay was immunoSEQ multiplex PCR, and TCRdb's table has in-frame clones only and misses some. This table has approximately 51,000 clones, around 77% appearing once. Specimen: CD4+ or CD8+ T cells sorted from blood, collected in a trial of the OX40 agonist ivuxolimab. The receptor source for this set is an adult with an advanced solid tumor such as melanoma, head and neck, liver or kidney cancer.

The chain uses TRBV6-5 and TRBJ2-3, with TRBD2 identical over 10 bases. Germline loops: CDR1 MNHEY, CDR2 SVGAGI. V lost 5 bases, J lost 4 bases, and 6 bases stayed unmatched. This CDR3 comprises 15 residues. CDR3 nucleotides: TGTGCCAGCAGTCGCACTAGCGGGATCGCAGATACGCAGTATTTT. This translates into CASSRTSGIADTQYF.

The chain has TRBV9 and TRBJ2-7, with TRBD2 identical over 11 bases. This CDR3 has 14 residues. Germline lookup yields CDR1 SGDLS and CDR2 YYNGEE. Unmatched junction bases numbered 0, after V lost 0 bases and J lost 4 bases. This CDR3 is CASSVASGGYEQYF. In nucleotides, the CDR3 is TGTGCCAGCAGCGTAGCTAGCGGGGGGTACGAGCAGTACTTC. The variable domain in full, completed from reference TRBV9 and TRBJ2-7, reads DSGVTQTPKHLITATGQRVTLRCSPRSGDLSVYWYQQSLDQGLQFLIQYYNGEERAKGNILERFSAQQFPDLHSELNLSSLELGDSALYFCASSVASGGYEQYFGPGTRLTVT.

The V call is TRBV6-1, the J call TRBJ1-2; 8 nucleotides align to TRBD1. V lost 5 bases and J lost 3; bases outside the gene matches: 2. This CDR3 has 13 residues. Germline values: CDR1 MNHNS, CDR2 SASEGT. CDR3 loop: CASSQTGDYGYTF. Written as DNA, the CDR3 is TGTGCCAGCAGTCAGACAGGGGACTATGGCTACACCTTC.

The chain employs TRBV28 and TRBJ1-3, with 10 bases lining up with TRBD1. Germline CDR1 MDHEN, CDR2 SYDVKM. This CDR3 region has 15 residues. V lost 7 bases and J lost 4; bases outside the gene matches: 7. CDR3 coding DNA: TGTGCCAGCATGGGAGGGACAGGGGTAGGAAACACCATATATTTT. It specifies CASMGGTGVGNTIYF.

This clone has just a few counts. This chain connects TRBV30 to TRBJ2-7; 11 bases line up with TRBD2. CDR1 is GTSNPN, CDR2 SVGIG, per germline (reference sequence). V was pared by 0 bases and J by 2 bases, with 12 bases of the junction left unmatched. The CDR3 sequence is 18 residues long. The CDR3 protein is CAWSVRLLAGGPTYEQYF. CDR3 nucleotides: TGTGCCTGGAGTGTTCGCTTGTTAGCGGGAGGGCCTACCTACGAGCAGTACTTC.

The rearrangement uses TRBV9 and TRBJ1-4; no clear D. The CDR3 contains 15 residues. The germline V gene encodes CDR1 SGDLS and CDR2 YYNGEE. V shed 4 bases and J shed 7 bases, with 17 bases lying between them. In DNA, the CDR3 is TGTGCCAGCAGCCCCCGACTGGGGAATCGTGAAAAACTGTTTTTT. Protein: CASSPRLGNREKLFF. Full variable domain (rest looked up from reference TRBV9 and TRBJ1-4): DSGVTQTPKHLITATGQRVTLRCSPRSGDLSVYWYQQSLDQGLQFLIQYYNGEERAKGNILERFSAQQFPDLHSELNLSSLELGDSALYFCASSPRLGNREKLFFGSGTQLSVL.

The V and J genes are TRBV6-6 and TRBJ1-1; 11 bases are a match to TRBD1. The CDR3 loop spans 14 amino acids. Trimming cost V 8 bases and J 3 bases; bases outside gene matches: 5. Germline CDR1 MNHNY, CDR2 SVGAGI (reference sequence). CDR3 sequence: CASERGQGDTEAFF. CDR3 DNA sequence: TGTGCCAGCGAACGGGGACAGGGGGACACTGAAGCTTTCTTT.

The chain carries TRBV29-1 and TRBJ1-2; the D gene is possibly TRBD1 (5 bases). The germline V gene has CDR1 SQVTM and CDR2 ANQGSEA. Trimming left V 4 bases short and J 3 bases short, with 12 bases between. The CDR3 loop spans 13 amino acids. Written as DNA, the CDR3 is TGCAGCGTTGCTCTCGGACAAGACTATGGCTACACCTTC. Amino acids: CSVALGQDYGYTF.

The chain is built from TRBV5-1 and TRBJ2-5; D may correspond to TRBD1 or TRBD2 (5 bases each). The germline V and J ends were trimmed by 3 bases and 6 bases, with 12 bases remaining between them. Germline loops: CDR1 SGHRS, CDR2 YFSETQ. This CDR3 is built from 13 residues. The CDR3, as DNA: TGCGCCAGCAGCTCCCGGGGCGGGCAGACCCAGTACTTC. Translating gives CASSSRGGQTQYF.

V and J are TRBV10-1 and TRBJ2-5; maybe TRBD2 (5 bases). The CDR3 sequence is 12 residues long. The V end was cut by 7 bases, the J end by 2 bases, with 8 bases between. CDR1 is WNHNN and CDR2 is SYGVQD in the germline V gene (reference sequence). In DNA form, the CDR3 reads TGCGCCAGCAATCCGGGGCAAGAGACCCAGTACTTC. Translated: CASNPGQETQYF.

The chain joins TRBV5-1 to TRBJ2-2; D remains unclear. V dropped 5 bases and J dropped 4 bases, with 9 bases sitting between them. This CDR3 is built from 13 residues. In germline, CDR1 is SGHRS, CDR2 YFSETQ. The CDR3 region is CASRIVPTGELFF. DNA for the CDR3: TGCGCCAGCAGAATAGTTCCCACCGGGGAGCTGTTTTTT.

The V gene is TRBV5-5, the J gene TRBJ2-7; 9 nucleotides line up with TRBD1. CDR3 size: 15 residues. With 4 bases clipped from V and 5 bases from J, the junction kept 10 bases outside the gene matches. The germline CDR1 and CDR2 sequences are SGHKS and YYEKEE (reference sequence). CDR3 bases: TGTGCCAGCAGCGGTCAGACAGGGGGGTTAGACGAGCAGTACTTC. Amino acid sequence: CASSGQTGGLDEQYF.

The chain couples TRBV5-6 to TRBJ2-7, with TRBD2 matching over 13 bases. V lost 4 bases to trimming and J lost 4 bases; unmatched junction nucleotides: 11. This CDR3 comprises 17 residues. Germline V gives CDR1 SGHDT, CDR2 YYEEEE. CDR3 loop: CASSARPTSGRSYEQYF. In DNA form, the CDR3 reads TGTGCCAGCAGCGCGAGGCCGACTAGCGGGAGGTCATACGAGCAGTACTTC.

This clone came up once. The CDR3 region is CASSLGQGYEQYF. CDR3 coding DNA: TGTGCCAGCAGTTTGGGACAGGGTTACGAGCAGTACTTC. This chain uses TRBV6-1 with TRBJ2-7, with 9 bases fitting TRBD1. Germline CDR1 reads MNHNS; CDR2 reads SASEGT. The CDR3 length is 13 residues. J gave up 4 bases and V 5 bases, and 3 bases lay outside the gene matches.

The DNA of the CDR3 is TGTGCCAGCACCGCGTTTGGGACAGCTCTTAATGAAAAACTGTTTTTT. This gives the protein CASTAFGTALNEKLFF. The chain links TRBV27 to TRBJ1-4; TRBD1 matches at 7 bases. Germline CDR1 and CDR2: MNHEY and SMNVEV (reference sequence). Trimming took 7 bases from V and 4 from J; bases not matched to a gene: 12. The CDR3 spans 16 residues. Using reference TRBV27 and TRBJ1-4 for the parts outside the CDR3, the full variable domain is EAQVTQNPRYLITVTGKKLTVTCSQNMNHEYMSWYRQDPGLGLRQIYYSMNVEVTDKGDVPEGYKVSRKEKRNFPLILESPSPNQTSLYFCASTAFGTALNEKLFFGSGTQLSVL.

This clone has just one count. The CDR3 reads CASSTPSGNHNEQFF. CDR3 coding DNA: TGTGCCAGCAGCACTCCTAGCGGGAATCACAATGAGCAGTTCTTC. The chain couples TRBV7-2 to TRBJ2-1, with 9 nucleotides matching TRBD2. The CDR3 covers 15 residues. J was trimmed by 5 bases and V by 5 bases; bases with no gene match: 7. Germline-derived CDR1 and CDR2 are SGHTA and FQGNSA.

The V call is TRBV9, the J call TRBJ2-7, with D perhaps matching TRBD2 (5 bases). The ends were cut back, 1 base at V and 5 bases at J, with 16 bases in the middle. The CDR3 totals 15 residues. Germline assignment: CDR1 SGDLS and CDR2 YYNGEE. CDR3: CASSVYSGYGDEQYF. CDR3 nucleotide sequence: TGTGCCAGCAGCGTATACTCGGGGTATGGGGACGAGCAGTACTTC.